This is a list of T cell receptor beta chains from one sample in a study of blood T cell repertoires in COVID-19. Assay: immunoSEQ multiplex PCR; the TCRdb copy retains only in-frame clones and omits some. This sample has around 160,000 clones, with around 92% found just once. Specimen: peripheral blood. These receptors were taken from a man in his sixties with acute or convalescent COVID-19. The CDR3 runs from the conserved cysteine through the conserved F or W. A D gene is named only where the DNA matches it firmly. Part of the rows lack a size; the others show once, few, many or a class for expanded clones.

cdr3_length clone_size j_call d_call v_call cdr3_aa cdr3_nt
13 NA TRBJ1-1 TRBD1 TRBV12-3/TRBV12-4 CASSRQGGTEAFF TGTGCCAGCAGTCGACAGGGCGGTACTGAAGCTTTCTTT
14 NA TRBJ1-2 TRBD1 TRBV6-6 CASSHGQGGYGYTF TGTGCCAGCAGTCACGGACAGGGAGGCTATGGCTACACCTTC
16 once TRBJ1-6 NA TRBV7-8 CASSLAFEVWNSPLHF TGTGCCAGCAGCTTAGCGTTCGAGGTCTGGAATTCACCCCTCCACTTT
13 once TRBJ2-7 NA TRBV3-1/TRBV3-2 CASSRTPRGEQYF TGTGCCAGCAGCCGAACCCCTCGAGGTGAGCAGTACTTC
15 NA TRBJ2-7 TRBD1 TRBV9 CASSPPTGSFYEQYF TGTGCCAGCAGCCCCCCGACAGGGAGTTTCTACGAGCAGTACTTC
16 NA TRBJ1-2 TRBD1 TRBV30 CAWRTPYRGTGFGYTF TGTGCCTGGAGGACCCCCTACCGGGGGACAGGGTTCGGCTACACCTTC
17 NA TRBJ2-1 TRBD1 TRBV25-1 CASSELGGTGDTRGQFF TGTGCCAGCAGTGAACTGGGAGGGACAGGGGACACCCGGGGGCAGTTCTTC
11 once TRBJ1-1 NA TRBV6-6 CASSLSAEAFF TGTGCCAGCAGCCTGAGTGCTGAAGCTTTCTTT
15 NA TRBJ1-3 NA TRBV9 CASSPGLLAGNTIYF TGTGCCAGCAGCCCAGGGCTTTTGGCTGGAAACACCATATATTTT
14 NA TRBJ1-5 NA TRBV19 CASSIGGARQPQHF TGTGCCAGTAGTATAGGAGGCGCCCGACAGCCCCAGCATTTT
17 NA TRBJ2-3 TRBD2 TRBV27 CASSPTTSGDPTDTQYF TGTGCCAGCAGTCCCACGACTAGCGGGGACCCCACAGATACGCAGTATTTT
17 NA TRBJ1-5 TRBD1 TRBV12-5 CVSGLVTGTGGSQPQHF TGTGTTAGTGGTTTGGTCACCGGGACAGGGGGAAGTCAGCCCCAGCATTTT